This T cell receptor beta chain was captured by sequencing in a study of vaccination and CD4 T cells after COVID-19. CDR3 length: 15 residues. Germline values: CDR1 SGHRS, CDR2 YFSETQ. V was cut by 4 bases and J by 0 bases, with 13 bases left in between. Oncomine TCR Beta short-read sequencing was applied to DNA from cultured CD4+ T cells. From the PCR reads, TCRdb called clonotypes with MiXCR, one entry per CDR3 protein. The sample lists about 3,600 distinct CDR3 sequences, approximately 15% occurring once. Indicated treatment: roughly ten-day PBMC culture with coronavirus spike peptide pools or control peptides (ViraFEST assay). Comment on this clonotype: No antigen is known for it.

The sequence was obtained from a human donor who had recovered from COVID-19. The sequencing sample was made of CD4+ T cells from blood, cultured in vitro. The V gene is TRBV5-1, the J gene TRBJ1-1; D gene unclear. As DNA, the CDR3 is TGCGCCAGCAGCCCAGGACTCTATTTGAACACTGAAGCTTTCTTT. Protein sequence: CASSPGLYLNTEAFF.